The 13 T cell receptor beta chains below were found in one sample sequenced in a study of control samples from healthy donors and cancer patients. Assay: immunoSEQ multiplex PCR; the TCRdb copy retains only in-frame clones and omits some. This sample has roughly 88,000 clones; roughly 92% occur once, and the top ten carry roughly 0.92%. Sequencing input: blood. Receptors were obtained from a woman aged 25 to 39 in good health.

CDR3 in DNA: TGTGCCAGCAGCAAAAAAGGCCACGGTGGGCCGTTCAATGAGCAGTTCTTC. This codes for CASSKKGHGGPFNEQFF. The chain recombines TRBV21-1 with TRBJ2-1; the table gives TRBD1 as D, unverified against the DNA. TRBV21-1 is a known pseudogene. This CDR3 has 17 amino acids.

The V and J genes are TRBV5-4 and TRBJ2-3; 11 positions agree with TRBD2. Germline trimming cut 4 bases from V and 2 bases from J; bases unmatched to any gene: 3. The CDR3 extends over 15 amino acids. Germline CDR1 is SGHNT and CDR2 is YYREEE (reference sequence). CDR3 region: CASSPGLADTDTQYF. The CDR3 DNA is TGTGCCAGCAGCCCGGGACTAGCGGACACAGATACGCAGTATTTT.

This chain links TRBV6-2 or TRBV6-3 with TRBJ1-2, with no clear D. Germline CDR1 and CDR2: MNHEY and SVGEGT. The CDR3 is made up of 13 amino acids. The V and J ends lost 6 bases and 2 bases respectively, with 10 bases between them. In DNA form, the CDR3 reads TGTGCCAGCAGCCGCACGGAAAACTATGGCTACACCTTC. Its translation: CASSRTENYGYTF.

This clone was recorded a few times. This CDR3 is CATSDSSPSGAGELFF. In DNA, the CDR3 is TGTGCCACCAGTGATTCCTCCCCCTCGGGGGCCGGGGAGCTGTTTTTT. J is TRBJ2-2 and V is TRBV24-1, with D perhaps TRBD2 (6 bases). This CDR3 contains 16 residues. Germline V gene data show CDR1 as KGHDR and CDR2 as SFDVKD. The ends were cut back, 2 bases at V and 6 bases at J, with 15 bases in the middle.

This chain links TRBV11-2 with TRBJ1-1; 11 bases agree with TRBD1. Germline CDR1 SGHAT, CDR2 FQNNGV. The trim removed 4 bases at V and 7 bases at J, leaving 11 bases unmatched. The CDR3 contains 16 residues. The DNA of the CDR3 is TGTGCCAGCAGCTCACCCTTGGGACAGGGGGGGCTTGAAGCTTTCTTT. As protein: CASSSPLGQGGLEAFF.

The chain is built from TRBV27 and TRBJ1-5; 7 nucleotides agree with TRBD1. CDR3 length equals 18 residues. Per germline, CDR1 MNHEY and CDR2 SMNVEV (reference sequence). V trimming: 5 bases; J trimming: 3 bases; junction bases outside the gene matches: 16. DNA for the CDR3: TGTGCCAGCAGTCTGCCAAGGACAGGTTTGAGAAACAATCAGCCCCAGCATTTT. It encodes CASSLPRTGLRNNQPQHF.

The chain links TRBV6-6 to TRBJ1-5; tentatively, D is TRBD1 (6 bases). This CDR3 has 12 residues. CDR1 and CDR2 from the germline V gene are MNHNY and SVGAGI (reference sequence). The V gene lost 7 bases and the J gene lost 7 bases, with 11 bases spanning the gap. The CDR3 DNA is TGTGCCAGCAACCAGGGGACCCAGCCCCAGCATTTT. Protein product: CASNQGTQPQHF.

As DNA, the CDR3 is TGTGCCACCGGGGGAGGGATGAACACTGAAGCTTTCTTT. Protein product: CATGGGMNTEAFF. The chain carries TRBV18 and TRBJ1-1; the D gene is possibly TRBD1 (5 bases). CDR3 length equals 13 residues. Trimming took off 10 bases at V and 0 bases at J, with 12 bases between the two ends. Germline V gene lookup returns CDR1 KGHSH and CDR2 LQKENI.

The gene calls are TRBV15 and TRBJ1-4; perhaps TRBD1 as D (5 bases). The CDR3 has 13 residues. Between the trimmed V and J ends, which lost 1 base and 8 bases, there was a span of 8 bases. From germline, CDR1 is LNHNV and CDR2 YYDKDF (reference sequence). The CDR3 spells CATSRGREEKLFF. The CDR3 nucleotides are TGTGCCACCAGCAGAGGCAGGGAGGAAAAACTGTTTTTT.

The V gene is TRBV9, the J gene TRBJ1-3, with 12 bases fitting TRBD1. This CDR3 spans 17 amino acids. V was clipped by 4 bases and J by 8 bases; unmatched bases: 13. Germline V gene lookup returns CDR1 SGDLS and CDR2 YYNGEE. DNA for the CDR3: TGTGCCAGCAGCTCAGTAGGGACAGGGGGCGCGGGACACACCATATATTTT. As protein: CASSSVGTGGAGHTIYF.

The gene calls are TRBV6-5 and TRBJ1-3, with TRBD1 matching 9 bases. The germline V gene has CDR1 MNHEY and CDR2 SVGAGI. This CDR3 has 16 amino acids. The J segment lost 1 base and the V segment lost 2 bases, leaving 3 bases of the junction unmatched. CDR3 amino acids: CASSYTDRGSGNTIYF. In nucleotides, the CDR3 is TGTGCCAGCAGTTACACCGACAGGGGGTCTGGAAACACCATATATTTT.

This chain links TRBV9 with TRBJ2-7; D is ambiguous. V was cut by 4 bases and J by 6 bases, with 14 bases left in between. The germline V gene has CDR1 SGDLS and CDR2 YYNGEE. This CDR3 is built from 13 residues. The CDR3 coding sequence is TGTGCCAGCAGCTCCGCCCTGATCGGCGAGCAGTACTTC. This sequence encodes CASSSALIGEQYF.

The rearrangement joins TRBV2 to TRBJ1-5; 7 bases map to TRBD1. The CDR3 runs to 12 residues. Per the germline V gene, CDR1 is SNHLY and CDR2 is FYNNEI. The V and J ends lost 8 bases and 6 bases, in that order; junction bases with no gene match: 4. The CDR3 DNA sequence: TGTGCCAGCCACACAGGGGTTCAGCCCCAGCATTTT. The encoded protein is CASHTGVQPQHF. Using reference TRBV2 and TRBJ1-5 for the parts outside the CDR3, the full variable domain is EPEVTQTPSHQVTQMGQEVILRCVPISNHLYFYWYRQILGQKVEFLVSFYNNEISEKSEIFDDQFSVERPDGSNFTLKIRSTKLEDSAMYFCASHTGVQPQHFGDGTRLSIL.